The TCR beta chain under discussion was sequenced for a study of Ad26.COV2.S vaccination and SARS-CoV-2 variants. Per the germline V gene, CDR1 is SGHNT and CDR2 is YENEEA. Losses at the gene ends were 7 bases for V and 3 bases for J; bases not matched to a gene: 7. This CDR3 region has 16 residues. Treatment defined: some 20 received Ad26.COV2.S at low or high dose, single or two shots; about five received placebo; per-sample allocation not given. Collection of samples fell on day 63 after the first vaccine or placebo injection. Using immunoSEQ multiplex PCR, the repertoire was profiled, and TCRdb retains in-frame clones only, with some absent. Among approximately 400,000 clones listed, 83% were seen once.

V usage is TRBV11-3 and J usage is TRBJ2-3; 13 nucleotides line up with TRBD2. The input for sequencing was peripheral blood, taken in a trial of Ad26.COV2.S vaccine versus placebo. This clonotype originated in a person aged 18-65 years who received the Ad26.COV2.S COVID-19 vaccine or a placebo. As DNA, the CDR3 is TGTGCCAGCACCTTGACTAGCGGGAGGTCAACAGATACGCAGTATTTT. The encoded protein is CASTLTSGRSTDTQYF.